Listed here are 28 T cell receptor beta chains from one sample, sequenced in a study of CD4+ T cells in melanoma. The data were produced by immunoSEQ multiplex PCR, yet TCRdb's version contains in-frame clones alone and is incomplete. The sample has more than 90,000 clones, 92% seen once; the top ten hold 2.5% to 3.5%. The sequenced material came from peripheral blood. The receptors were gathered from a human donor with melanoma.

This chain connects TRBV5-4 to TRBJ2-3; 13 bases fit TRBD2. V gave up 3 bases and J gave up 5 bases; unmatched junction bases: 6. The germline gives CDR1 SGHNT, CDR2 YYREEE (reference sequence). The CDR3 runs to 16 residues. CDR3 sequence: CASSSRTSGSGDTQYF. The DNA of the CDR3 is TGTGCCAGCAGCTCCAGGACTAGCGGGAGTGGAGATACGCAGTATTTT. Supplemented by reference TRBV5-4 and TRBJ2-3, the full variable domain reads ETGVTQSPTHLIKTRGQQVTLRCSSQSGHNTVSWYQQALGQGPQFIFQYYREEENGRGNFPPRFSGLQFPNYSSELNVNALELDDSALYLCASSSRTSGSGDTQYFGPGTRLTVL.

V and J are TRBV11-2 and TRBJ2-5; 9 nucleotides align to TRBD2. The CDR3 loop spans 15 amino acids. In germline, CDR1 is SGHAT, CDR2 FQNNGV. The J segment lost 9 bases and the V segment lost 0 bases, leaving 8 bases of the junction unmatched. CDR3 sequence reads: CASSLDLGIAGAQYF. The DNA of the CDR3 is TGTGCCAGCAGCTTAGATCTTGGGATAGCGGGGGCCCAGTACTTC.

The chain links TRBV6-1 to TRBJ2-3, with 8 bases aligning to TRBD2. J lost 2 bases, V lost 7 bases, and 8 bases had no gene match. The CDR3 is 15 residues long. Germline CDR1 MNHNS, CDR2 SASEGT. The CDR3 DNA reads TGTGCCAGCATCGAACAGCGGGGGACCACAGATACGCAGTATTTT. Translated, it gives CASIEQRGTTDTQYF.

The CDR3 coding sequence is TGTGCCAGCAGTGCCATGTTTTTAGGAGGAGGCGAGACCCAGTACTTC. Its translation: CASSAMFLGGGETQYF. The chain employs TRBV2 and TRBJ2-5, with D possibly matching TRBD2 (5 bases). V gave up 4 bases and J gave up 5 bases, with 20 bases separating them. This CDR3 is built from 16 residues. Per the germline V gene, CDR1 is SNHLY and CDR2 is FYNNEI.

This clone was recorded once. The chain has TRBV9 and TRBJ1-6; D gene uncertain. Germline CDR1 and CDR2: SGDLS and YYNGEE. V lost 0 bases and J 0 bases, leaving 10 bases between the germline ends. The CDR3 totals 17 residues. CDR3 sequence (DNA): TGTGCCAGCAGCGTAGATGGGGTGAGCTCCTATAATTCACCCCTCCACTTT. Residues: CASSVDGVSSYNSPLHF.

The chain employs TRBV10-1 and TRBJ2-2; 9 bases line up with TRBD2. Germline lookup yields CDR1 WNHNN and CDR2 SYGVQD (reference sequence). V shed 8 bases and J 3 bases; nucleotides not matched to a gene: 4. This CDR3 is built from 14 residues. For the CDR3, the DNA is TGCGCCAGCGTAGCGGGAGAGGACACCGGGGAGCTGTTTTTT. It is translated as CASVAGEDTGELFF.

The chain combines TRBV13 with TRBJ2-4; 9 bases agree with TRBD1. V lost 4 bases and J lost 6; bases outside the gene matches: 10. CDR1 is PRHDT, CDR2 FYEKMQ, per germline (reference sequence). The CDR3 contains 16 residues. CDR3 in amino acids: CASSSIRDRAGNIQYF. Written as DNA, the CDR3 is TGTGCCAGCAGCTCTATCCGGGACAGGGCCGGAAACATTCAGTACTTC.

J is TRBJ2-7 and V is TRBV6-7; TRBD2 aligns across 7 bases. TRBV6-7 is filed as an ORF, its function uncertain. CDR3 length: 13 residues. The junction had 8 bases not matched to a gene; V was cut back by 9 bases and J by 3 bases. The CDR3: CASGGVPNYEQYF. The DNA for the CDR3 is TGTGCCAGTGGGGGGGTGCCAAACTACGAGCAGTACTTC.

CDR3 protein: CSVLQGYGNTIYF. CDR3 nucleotide sequence: TGCAGCGTTTTACAGGGATATGGAAACACCATATATTTT. The rearrangement links TRBV29-1 to TRBJ1-3; D may be TRBD1 (6 bases). CDR1 is SQVTM, CDR2 ANQGSEA, per germline. The CDR3 is made up of 13 amino acids. The V gene lost 5 bases and the J gene lost 3 bases, with 11 bases spanning the gap. The full variable domain, in which reference TRBV29-1 and TRBJ1-3 provide the parts outside the CDR3, is SAVISQKPSRDICQRGTSLTIQCQVDSQVTMMFWYRQQPGQSLTLIATANQGSEATYESGFVIDKFPISRPNLTFSTLTVSNMSPEDSSIYLCSVLQGYGNTIYFGEGSWLTVV.

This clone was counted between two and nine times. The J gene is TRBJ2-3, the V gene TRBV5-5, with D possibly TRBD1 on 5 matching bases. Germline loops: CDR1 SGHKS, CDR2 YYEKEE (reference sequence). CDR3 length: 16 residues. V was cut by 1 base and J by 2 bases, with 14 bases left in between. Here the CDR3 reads CASSLHHPRVTDTQYF. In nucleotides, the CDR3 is TGTGCCAGCAGCTTGCACCATCCCAGGGTCACAGATACGCAGTATTTT.

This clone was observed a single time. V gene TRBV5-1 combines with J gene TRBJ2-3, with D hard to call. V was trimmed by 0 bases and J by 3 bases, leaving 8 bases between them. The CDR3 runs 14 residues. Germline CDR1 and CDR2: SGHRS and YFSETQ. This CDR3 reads CASSLASGTDTQYF. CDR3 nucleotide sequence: TGCGCCAGCAGCTTGGCATCTGGGACAGATACGCAGTATTTT.

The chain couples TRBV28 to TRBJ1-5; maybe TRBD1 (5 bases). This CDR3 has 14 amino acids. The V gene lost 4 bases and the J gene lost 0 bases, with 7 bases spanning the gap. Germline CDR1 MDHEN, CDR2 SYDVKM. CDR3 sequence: CASSSGLSNQPQHF. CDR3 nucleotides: TGTGCCAGCAGTTCGGGACTTAGCAATCAGCCCCAGCATTTT. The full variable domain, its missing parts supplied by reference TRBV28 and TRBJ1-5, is DVKVTQSSRYLVKRTGEKVFLECVQDMDHENMFWYRQDPGLGLRLIYFSYDVKMKEKGDIPEGYSVSREKKERFSLILESASTNQTSMYLCASSSGLSNQPQHFGDGTRLSIL.

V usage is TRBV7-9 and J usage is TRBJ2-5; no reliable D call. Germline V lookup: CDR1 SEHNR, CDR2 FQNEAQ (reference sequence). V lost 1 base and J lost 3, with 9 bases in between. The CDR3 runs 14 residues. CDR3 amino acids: CASSLEMWEETQYF. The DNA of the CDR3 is TGTGCCAGCAGCTTAGAAATGTGGGAAGAGACCCAGTACTTC.

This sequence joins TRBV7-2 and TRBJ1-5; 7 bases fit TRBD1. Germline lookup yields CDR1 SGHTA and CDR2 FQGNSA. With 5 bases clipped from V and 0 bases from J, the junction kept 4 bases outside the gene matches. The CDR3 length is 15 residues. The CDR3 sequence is CASSAQGGSNQPQHF. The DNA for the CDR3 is TGTGCCAGCAGCGCCCAGGGGGGTAGCAATCAGCCCCAGCATTTT.

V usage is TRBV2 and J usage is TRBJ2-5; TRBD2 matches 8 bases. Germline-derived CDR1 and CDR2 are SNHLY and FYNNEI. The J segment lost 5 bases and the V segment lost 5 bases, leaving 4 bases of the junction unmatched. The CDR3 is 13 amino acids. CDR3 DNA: TGTGCCAGCAGTATAGCGGGGCGGGAGACCCAGTACTTC. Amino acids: CASSIAGRETQYF.

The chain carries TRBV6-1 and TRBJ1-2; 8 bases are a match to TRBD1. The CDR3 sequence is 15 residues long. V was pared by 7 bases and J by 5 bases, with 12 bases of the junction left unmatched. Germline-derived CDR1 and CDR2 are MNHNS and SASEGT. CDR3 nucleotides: TGTGCCAGCAATGGACAGGGAGCCCTTTGGTATGGCTACACCTTC. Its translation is CASNGQGALWYGYTF.

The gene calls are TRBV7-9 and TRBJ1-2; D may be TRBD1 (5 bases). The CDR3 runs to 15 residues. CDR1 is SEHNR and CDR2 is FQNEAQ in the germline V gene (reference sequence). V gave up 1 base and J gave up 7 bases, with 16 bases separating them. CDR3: CASSLGRGEGLGYTF. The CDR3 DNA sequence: TGTGCCAGCAGCTTAGGCAGAGGGGAAGGTCTTGGCTACACCTTC.

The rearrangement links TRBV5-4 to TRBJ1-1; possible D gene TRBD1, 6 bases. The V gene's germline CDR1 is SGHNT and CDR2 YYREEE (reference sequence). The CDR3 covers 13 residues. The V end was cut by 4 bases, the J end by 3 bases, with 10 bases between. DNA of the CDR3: TGTGCCAGCAGCCGAACAGGGTACACTGAAGCTTTCTTT. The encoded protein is CASSRTGYTEAFF.

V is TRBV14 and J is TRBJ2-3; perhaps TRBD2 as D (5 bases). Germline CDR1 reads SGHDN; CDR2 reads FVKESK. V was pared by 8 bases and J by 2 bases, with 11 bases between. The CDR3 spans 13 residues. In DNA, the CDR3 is TGTGCCAGCGAAAGCGGATCCACAGATACGCAGTATTTT. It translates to CASESGSTDTQYF. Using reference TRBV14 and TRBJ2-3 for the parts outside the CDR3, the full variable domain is EAGVTQFPSHSVIEKGQTVTLRCDPISGHDNLYWYRRVMGKEIKFLLHFVKESKQDESGMPNNRFLAERTGGTYSTLKVQPAELEDSGVYFCASESGSTDTQYFGPGTRLTVL.

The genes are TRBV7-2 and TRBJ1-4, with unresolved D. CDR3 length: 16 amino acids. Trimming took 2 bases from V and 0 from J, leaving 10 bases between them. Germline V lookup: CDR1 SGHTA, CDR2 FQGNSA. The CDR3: CASSLFGLATNEKLFF. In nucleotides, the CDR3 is TGTGCCAGCAGCTTATTCGGTCTTGCAACTAATGAAAAACTGTTTTTT.

The CDR3: CASSYSWGNEQFF. Written as DNA, the CDR3 is TGTGCCAGCAGTTACTCGTGGGGGAATGAGCAGTTCTTC. The genes are TRBV6-5 and TRBJ2-1, with D perhaps assigned TRBD1 or TRBD2 (5 bases each). The CDR3 runs to 13 residues. Trimming shortened V by 0 bases and J by 7 bases, and 7 bases separated the two germline ends. The germline CDR1 and CDR2 sequences are MNHEY and SVGAGI.

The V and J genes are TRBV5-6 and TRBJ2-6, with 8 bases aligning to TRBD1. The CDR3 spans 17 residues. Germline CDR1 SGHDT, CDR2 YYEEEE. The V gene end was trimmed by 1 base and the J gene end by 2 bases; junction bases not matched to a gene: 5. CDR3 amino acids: CASSLPRGRTGANVLTF. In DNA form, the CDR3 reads TGTGCCAGCAGCTTGCCCAGGGGGCGAACTGGGGCCAACGTCCTGACTTTC.

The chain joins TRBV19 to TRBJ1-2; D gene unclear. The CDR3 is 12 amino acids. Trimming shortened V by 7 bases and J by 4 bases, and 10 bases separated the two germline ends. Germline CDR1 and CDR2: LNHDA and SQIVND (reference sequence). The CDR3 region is CASTTSVYGYTF. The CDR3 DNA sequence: TGTGCCAGTACCACGAGCGTCTATGGCTACACCTTC.

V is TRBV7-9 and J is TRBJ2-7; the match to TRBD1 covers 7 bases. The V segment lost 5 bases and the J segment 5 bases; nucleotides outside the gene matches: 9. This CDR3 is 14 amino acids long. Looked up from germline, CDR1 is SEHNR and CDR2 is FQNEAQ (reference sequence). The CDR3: CASSRRDRADEQYF. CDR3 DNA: TGTGCCAGCAGCAGACGAGACAGGGCCGACGAGCAGTACTTC.

This CDR3 is CASSSPGARYYGYTF. The CDR3 region has the DNA TGTGCCAGCAGTTCCCCAGGGGCGCGATACTATGGCTACACCTTC. This chain joins TRBV28 and TRBJ1-2; a weak D match, TRBD1 (6 bases). Germline V gene sequence: CDR1 MDHEN, CDR2 SYDVKM. The CDR3 length is 15 residues. V dropped 4 bases and J dropped 3 bases, with 15 bases sitting between them.

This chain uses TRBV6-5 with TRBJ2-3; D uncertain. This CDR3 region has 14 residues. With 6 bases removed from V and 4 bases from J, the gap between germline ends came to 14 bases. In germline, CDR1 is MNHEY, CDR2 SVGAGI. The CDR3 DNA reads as TGTGCCAGCAGCCCCACTGTGACGGCAGATACGCAGTATTTT. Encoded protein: CASSPTVTADTQYF.

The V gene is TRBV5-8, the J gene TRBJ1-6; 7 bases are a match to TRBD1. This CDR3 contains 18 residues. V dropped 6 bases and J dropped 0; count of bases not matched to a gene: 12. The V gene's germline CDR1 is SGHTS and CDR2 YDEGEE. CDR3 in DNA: TGTGCCAGCACCGCCCCGGGACAGACAAGCTCCTATAATTCACCCCTCCACTTT. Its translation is CASTAPGQTSSYNSPLHF.

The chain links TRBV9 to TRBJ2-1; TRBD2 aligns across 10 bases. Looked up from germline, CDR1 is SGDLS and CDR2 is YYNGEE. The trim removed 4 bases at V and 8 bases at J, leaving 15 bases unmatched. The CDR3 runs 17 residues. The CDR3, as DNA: TGTGCCAGCAGCCCCCGAACACTAGCGGGGCACGGGGATGAGCAGTTCTTC. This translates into CASSPRTLAGHGDEQFF.